This T cell receptor beta chain originates from a study of blood T cell repertoires in COVID-19. The assay was immunoSEQ multiplex PCR, and TCRdb's table has in-frame clones only and misses some. This sample yields 25,000 to 35,000 clones, of which roughly 89% are seen a single time; around 48% belongs to the top ten. Germline V gives CDR1 LGHNA, CDR2 YNFKEQ. Trimming stripped 1 base from V and 3 bases from J, with 16 bases between. The CDR3 length is 16 residues. Sample share makes this clone medium-sized. The clonotype was recovered from a human donor with acute or convalescent COVID-19. The donor label of this sample is uncertain. Sequenced sample: peripheral blood. The chain recombines TRBV4-2 with TRBJ2-7; no reliable D call. Written as DNA, the CDR3 is TGTGCCAGCAGCCAAGCCGAACTACCGGGTTACTACGAGCAGTACTTC. Amino acids: CASSQAELPGYYEQYF.